Given below is one TCR beta chain in context. This entry belongs to a study of shared clonotypes between healthy human individuals. Authors' data handling: ImmunoSEQ gave junction-only sequences without quality scores, so filtering differed. Clones were read by immunoSEQ multiplex PCR, and TCRdb kept only the in-frame ones, dropping some. The D gene and trimming were derived from the DNA, and the V and J assignments and clone size from that table. The sample carries about 480,000 clones, 75% to 80% recorded once. Among the donors, all were Caucasian adults who lived in Nashville, Tennessee. V shed 0 bases and J shed 0 bases, with 9 bases lying between them. CDR3 length equals 15 residues. CDR1 is MDHEN and CDR2 is SYDVKM in the germline V gene.

The receptor's source is a woman aged 40 to 49 in good health. Some clones in this sample may be carry-over from other donors' samples. The chain joins TRBV28 to TRBJ2-7, with D tentatively TRBD2 (5 bases). The sample comprised PBMCs. CDR3 sequence reads: CASSLWRGSSYEQYF. In DNA form, the CDR3 reads TGTGCCAGCAGTTTATGGCGAGGGAGCTCCTACGAGCAGTACTTC.